One and the same sample provided the 21 T cell receptor beta chains below, sequenced in a study of T cell changes during pregnancy in multiple sclerosis. Libraries were prepared by immunoSEQ multiplex PCR; TCRdb keeps only in-frame clonotypes and omits some of them. Of 45,000 to 60,000 clones in the sample, 85% to 90% were seen once. Sequences were derived from CD8+ T cells from peripheral blood mononuclear cells, sampled in the second trimester of pregnancy. All receptors derive from a female donor with multiple sclerosis, enrolled in a pregnancy study.

The sample holds one count of this clone. The chain is built from TRBV27 and TRBJ2-3; D is uncertain. Germline-derived CDR1 and CDR2 are MNHEY and SMNVEV (reference sequence). The length of the CDR3 is 14 residues. The V gene lost 7 bases and the J gene lost 4 bases, with 15 bases spanning the gap. The CDR3 DNA sequence: TGTGCCAGCACGAACCCCCGGAGAGCAGATACGCAGTATTTT. Its protein product is CASTNPRRADTQYF.

The DNA for the CDR3 is TGTGCCAGCAGCTTACGACAGCTAAGCACAGATACGCAGTATTTT. Amino acids: CASSLRQLSTDTQYF. V is TRBV7-9 and J is TRBJ2-3; possibly TRBD1 for D (5 bases). The ends were cut back, 2 bases at V and 0 bases at J, with 9 bases in the middle. This CDR3 is 15 amino acids long. The germline V gene encodes CDR1 SEHNR and CDR2 FQNEAQ (reference sequence).

The CDR3 DNA reads TGTGCCAGTAGTATGGCAGGGGGTGGAAATTCACCCCTCCACTTT. Translated, it gives CASSMAGGGNSPLHF. This rearrangement joins TRBV19 to TRBJ1-6; TRBD1 agrees at 7 bases. CDR1 and CDR2 (germline): LNHDA, SQIVND (reference sequence). The ends lost 3 bases at V and 7 bases at J; junction bases unmatched: 6. This CDR3 region has 15 residues.

The chain combines TRBV15 with TRBJ2-3; 8 nucleotides match TRBD1. V lost 6 bases and J lost 4; bases outside the gene matches: 9. Germline-derived CDR1 and CDR2 are LNHNV and YYDKDF (reference sequence). The CDR3 has 15 residues. The CDR3 loop reads CATRAGTGDSDTQYF. The DNA for the CDR3 is TGTGCCACCAGAGCCGGGACAGGAGATTCAGATACGCAGTATTTT. Based on the CDR3 plus reference TRBV15 and TRBJ2-3, the full variable domain is DAMVIQNPRYQVTQFGKPVTLSCSQTLNHNVMYWYQQKSSQAPKLLFHYYDKDFNNEADTPDNFQSRRPNTSFCFLDIRSPGLGDTAMYLCATRAGTGDSDTQYFGPGTRLTVL.

V gene TRBV6-5 combines with J gene TRBJ2-3, with D possibly being TRBD2 (5 bases). This CDR3 is 14 amino acids long. Germline V gene sequence: CDR1 MNHEY, CDR2 SVGAGI. Trimming removed 0 bases at V and 5 bases at J, with 9 bases between. CDR3 DNA sequence: TGTGCCAGCAGTTACTCGACCGGGAAAGATACGCAGTATTTT. Its translation: CASSYSTGKDTQYF.

This chain uses TRBV19 with TRBJ2-3; TRBD1 aligns across 12 bases. Trimming removed 5 bases from V and 1 base from J; junction bases left unmatched: 16. Germline V gene data show CDR1 as LNHDA and CDR2 as SQIVND (reference sequence). CDR3 size: 20 residues. The CDR3: CASSLIGLGQGARGTDTQYF. For the CDR3, the DNA is TGTGCCAGTAGTCTCATCGGCCTGGGACAGGGGGCGCGGGGCACAGATACGCAGTATTTT.

The V call is TRBV27, the J call TRBJ1-2, with D perhaps TRBD1 (5 bases). The V end was cut by 0 bases, the J end by 6 bases, with 5 bases between. This CDR3 is 12 amino acids long. Per the germline V gene, CDR1 is MNHEY and CDR2 is SMNVEV (reference sequence). The DNA for the CDR3 is TGTGCCAGCAGTTTATCAGGGGATGGCTACACCTTC. This encodes CASSLSGDGYTF.

The chain recombines TRBV6-5 with TRBJ1-1; possible D gene TRBD1, 5 bases. V lost 6 bases, J lost 4 bases, and 6 bases lay in between. CDR3 length: 11 amino acids. Per germline, CDR1 MNHEY and CDR2 SVGAGI. The CDR3 loop is CASRGGTEAFF. The CDR3, as DNA: TGTGCCAGCAGGGGGGGCACTGAAGCTTTCTTT.

This chain links TRBV2 with TRBJ1-1; perhaps TRBD1 as D (6 bases). The length of the CDR3 is 14 residues. Germline CDR1 reads SNHLY; CDR2 reads FYNNEI. The V end was cut by 10 bases, the J end by 1 base, with 16 bases between. The CDR3 here is CATEGQDRNTEAFF. The CDR3 coding sequence is TGTGCCACCGAGGGCCAGGACAGGAACACTGAAGCTTTCTTT.

The sample holds a few counts of this clone. This chain joins TRBV6-1 and TRBJ2-1; TRBD1 matches 9 bases. V was clipped by 7 bases and J by 8 bases; unmatched bases: 9. CDR3 length equals 14 residues. The germline gives CDR1 MNHNS, CDR2 SASEGT. Here the CDR3 reads CASKGTGSVDEQFF. CDR3 bases: TGTGCCAGCAAAGGGACAGGGTCCGTAGATGAGCAGTTCTTC.

The chain carries TRBV18 and TRBJ2-2, with 7 positions matching TRBD2. Per the germline V gene, CDR1 is KGHSH and CDR2 is LQKENI. The trim removed 3 bases at V and 0 bases at J, leaving 1 base unmatched. This CDR3 has 15 residues. This chain's CDR3 is CASSPREANTGELFF. CDR3 bases: TGTGCCAGCTCACCCCGGGAGGCGAACACCGGGGAGCTGTTTTTT.

The rearrangement joins TRBV10-3 to TRBJ2-7; perhaps TRBD1 as D (6 bases). V was cut by 3 bases and J by 2 bases, with 14 bases left in between. The germline gives CDR1 ENHRY, CDR2 SYGVKD. The CDR3 is made up of 15 amino acids. The chain's CDR3 is CAISEYGDNTYEQYF. The DNA of the CDR3 is TGTGCCATCAGTGAATATGGGGACAACACCTACGAGCAGTACTTC.

The V call is TRBV7-9, the J call TRBJ1-1, with a tentative D call TRBD1 (6 bases). V shed 2 bases and J shed 2 bases, with 12 bases lying between them. Germline CDR1 reads SEHNR; CDR2 reads FQNEAQ (reference sequence). The CDR3 is 15 residues long. CDR3 amino acids: CASSLYGGGNTEAFF. The CDR3 DNA is TGTGCCAGCAGCTTATATGGGGGGGGCAACACTGAAGCTTTCTTT.

The genes are TRBV6-1 and TRBJ2-5, with 11 bases that match TRBD2. The CDR3 length is 18 residues. V lost 2 bases and J lost 5; bases outside the gene matches: 13. Germline V gene lookup returns CDR1 MNHNS and CDR2 SASEGT. CDR3 in amino acids: CASSEMVVAGGAHETQYF. The CDR3, as DNA: TGTGCCAGCAGTGAAATGGTGGTAGCGGGGGGGGCGCACGAGACCCAGTACTTC.

V usage is TRBV7-6 and J usage is TRBJ1-1; D perhaps matches TRBD1 (5 bases). CDR1 is SGHVS, CDR2 FNYEAQ, per germline. Trimming left V 5 bases short and J 6 bases short, with 16 bases between. CDR3 size: 14 residues. The CDR3: CASSQTESHPEAFF. The CDR3 bases are TGTGCCAGCAGCCAGACAGAGAGTCACCCTGAAGCTTTCTTT. The variable domain in full, completed from reference TRBV7-6 and TRBJ1-1, reads GAGVSQSPRYKVTKRGQDVALRCDPISGHVSLYWYRQALGQGPEFLTYFNYEAQQDKSGLPNDRFSAERPEGSISTLTIQRTEQRDSAMYRCASSQTESHPEAFFGQGTRLTVV.

This chain joins TRBV9 and TRBJ2-6, with D maybe TRBD1 (6 bases). Trimming shortened V by 3 bases and J by 1 base, and 17 bases separated the two germline ends. Germline V gene sequence: CDR1 SGDLS, CDR2 YYNGEE. CDR3 size: 18 residues. CDR3 nucleotide sequence: TGTGCCAGCAGCGGGGGGACAACAGGGCAATCTGGGGCCAACGTCCTGACTTTC. Its translation is CASSGGTTGQSGANVLTF.

The J gene is TRBJ1-1, the V gene TRBV19; D is uncertain. The CDR3 loop spans 16 amino acids. Germline values: CDR1 LNHDA, CDR2 SQIVND (reference sequence). Trimming cost V 4 bases and J 5 bases, with 20 bases left between them. In DNA, the CDR3 is TGTGCCAGTAGTAGGAGCCCGGACTCCCCTTGGACTGAAGCTTTCTTT. This gives the protein CASSRSPDSPWTEAFF.

This clone came up a few times. This sequence joins TRBV5-4 and TRBJ1-6, with D uncertain. V lost 5 bases to trimming and J lost 0 bases, with 9 bases between them. This CDR3 contains 15 residues. The germline V gene has CDR1 SGHNT and CDR2 YYREEE (reference sequence). The CDR3: CASSEYSSYNSPLHF. The CDR3, as DNA: TGTGCCAGCAGTGAATACAGCTCCTATAATTCACCCCTCCACTTT.

The V and J genes are TRBV5-8 and TRBJ1-1; unclear D gene. The V end was cut by 4 bases, the J end by 0 bases, with 10 bases between. Per germline, CDR1 SGHTS and CDR2 YDEGEE. The CDR3 contains 14 residues. The DNA of the CDR3 is TGTGCCAGCAGCGTATCAACACTGAACACTGAAGCTTTCTTT. Protein sequence: CASSVSTLNTEAFF.

The chain uses TRBV7-9 and TRBJ1-2; TRBD1 aligns across 7 bases. Per germline, CDR1 SEHNR and CDR2 FQNEAQ (reference sequence). CDR3 length equals 17 residues. Trimming at V came to 1 base and at J to 4 bases, leaving 12 bases not matched to a gene. The CDR3 region has the DNA TGTGCCAGCAGCTTAGTTGGCGGGACAGAACTTGCCTATGGCTACACCTTC. Amino acids: CASSLVGGTELAYGYTF.

The V and J genes are TRBV6-5 and TRBJ1-1; unclear D gene. The CDR3 is 15 residues long. Trimming left V 0 bases short and J 5 bases short, with 13 bases between. CDR1 is MNHEY and CDR2 is SVGAGI in the germline V gene. The CDR3 loop is CASSYSTGIGTEAFF. CDR3 nucleotides: TGTGCCAGCAGTTACTCGACGGGGATTGGGACTGAAGCTTTCTTT.